This entry is about one T cell receptor (beta chain). The data derive from a study of shared clonotypes between healthy human individuals. The germline V and J ends were trimmed by 3 bases and 12 bases, with 6 bases remaining between them. The CDR3 totals 8 residues. The germline V gene has CDR1 SQVTM and CDR2 ANQGSEA. Every subset's genomic DNA went evenly onto several immunoSEQ plates. TCRdb's table, derived via immunoSEQ multiplex PCR, lists solely in-frame clones and lacks some. The sample yields around 1,000,000 clones, around three quarters seen once. V usage is TRBV29-1 and J usage is TRBJ2-7; unclear D gene. The sequenced sample was memory CD4+ T cells from PBMCs. The sample's subset: CD45RA-negative fraction. The sequence was obtained from a man aged 18 to 30 in good health. Some clones in this sample may be carry-over from other donors' samples. CDR3 DNA sequence: TGCAGCGTTGATGGGTTGTACTTC. It translates to CSVDGLYF.